This TCR beta chain was identified in a study of cytotoxic CD8 clonotypes in ibrutinib-treated CLL. Findings and limits, study-wide: Samples were collected at differing times from sustained-remission and progressing patients. Clonality went up at ibrutinib response and then declined back toward baseline at progression.

The CDR3 is 13 amino acids. After removal of 0 bases from V and 12 bases from J, the junction contained 6 bases not matched to a gene. Per germline, CDR1 SGHDT and CDR2 YYEEEE. In the case of this clone: The target antigen is unknown.

Repertoires were generated with immunoSEQ multiplex PCR, while TCRdb's copy carries only in-frame clones and drops some. Of fewer than 80,000 clones detected, less than 75% appear once; the ten largest clones hold over 12%. The chain uses TRBV5-6 and TRBJ2-1, with 7 bases aligning to TRBD1. The source was PBMCs, collected after 12 months of ibrutinib treatment. The clonotype originates from a human donor with chronic lymphocytic leukemia. The CDR3 nucleotides are TGTGCCAGCAGCTTGGCGACAGGGCTGGGGCAGTTCTTC. The encoded protein is CASSLATGLGQFF.